This T cell receptor (beta chain) was obtained from a study of T cell responses to AZD1222 COVID-19 vaccine. Germline lookup yields CDR1 SGHDT and CDR2 YYEEEE. V was clipped by 4 bases and J by 4 bases, with 17 bases between them. This CDR3 is 15 amino acids long. Generated by immunoSEQ multiplex PCR, the TCRdb table keeps only in-frame clones and is missing some. The data hold around 95,000 clones, with about 87% observed a single time. The TCR comes from an adult in good health. The material was peripheral blood, obtained on day 0 of MenACWY control vaccination. V usage is TRBV5-6 and J usage is TRBJ1-2; tentatively, D is TRBD1 (6 bases). DNA of the CDR3: TGTGCCAGCAGCAAGGACAGTGGCCGGGTCTATGGCTACACCTTC. This codes for CASSKDSGRVYGYTF.